The following is a T cell receptor (beta chain) sequence with its context. No cognate antigen has been identified for it. The record has no base qualities; no much larger clone is one base away. This entry is derived from a study of cytomegalovirus exposure and HLA in healthy donors (dated by TCRdb to the late 2010s). Background on the whole study: An earlier analysis of roughly 570 of the donors reported about 280 Gb of sequence data and around 110 million unique TCR beta sequences obtained from roughly 170 million T cells. An early release covering 550 to 650 HLA-typed donors comprised about 300 gigabases of sequencing data and 65 million to 100 million unique TCR sequences. A later analysis re-examined previously published TCR beta repertoires from over 500 donors and added high-resolution HLA genotyping to investigate patterns of TCR occurrence. All discovery cohort repertoires had been generated using a single sequencing platform. A later genetic analysis used genome-wide SNP genotypes for about 65% of the 666 donors, treating that subset as a discovery cohort. The study was designed to test whether signatures of past pathogen exposure could be identified by cataloging public T cell receptors. Along with the roughly 670-subject first cohort, a separate validation cohort of more than 90 different subjects was used. The later analysis used no new phenotypic data to find candidate immune exposures, relying instead on TCR beta sequences and their occurrence across donors. Among around 400 genotyped donors of the cohort, an average of about 240,000 unique TCR beta nucleotide sequences was sequenced per donor, of which 15% to 20% were non-productive. The study combined high-throughput TCR immunosequencing, statistical association of individual TCRs with disease status, and machine learning to predict cytomegalovirus infection status. Donor age, sex, ethnicity and CMV serostatus were collected together with the repertoire data. Class I and class II HLA loci were covered by the typing at four-digit resolution. Typing coverage varied by locus: roughly 629-640 donors for A, B, C, DRB1 and DQB1; roughly 500 for DQA1; more than 600 for DPA1; around 490 for DPB1. Four to six DR-DQ haplotypes were handled as single units for association and clustering, since linkage in the cohort was strong. An earlier analysis of 500 to 750 of the donors applied high-throughput TCR beta sequencing to assess whether each TCR beta V gene segment acted as functional or pseudogenic. The genetic ancestry cluster associated with self-reported Caucasian donors included approximately 85% of the roughly 380 genotyped donors. The study used immunosequencing to profile the T cell repertoires of some 600 subjects and linked those repertoires to cytomegalovirus serostatus. What the work shows at the level of the full study, not this receptor alone: An association between a missense DCLRE1C variant and V-gene and J-gene trimming of TCR beta chains was found in a later genetic analysis and replicated in an independent cohort. HLA typing was unavailable for some donors at each locus, so association tests used only the typed subset. In the study, some 160 TCR beta chains were listed as associated with cytomegalovirus. Compared with the 666-donor mean, donors in an Asian-associated ancestry cluster had fewer N-insertions in productive TCRs, according to a later genetic analysis. The classifier was reported to diagnose cytomegalovirus status with high specificity and sensitivity in both the original and validation cohorts. A later analysis reported that several top co-occurrence clusters appeared linked to parvovirus B19, influenza, CMV and Epstein-Barr virus. This cohort had only TCR beta chains sequenced, and the lack of alpha or paired-chain data limited which features could be detected. A further reported finding was that TCR beta sequences accurately predicted the HLA-A and HLA-B alleles for most subjects in the first cohort. Immune exposure information for the cohort was limited to CMV serostatus. In a later analysis, most CMV-associated TCR beta chains were found to appear HLA-restricted, with HLA associations seemingly driven largely by CMV exposure. Presence/absence analyses assumed roughly uniform sequencing depth across donors, an assumption that may not hold. A cluster of highly shared sequence variants was judged likely to represent a technical artifact of the sequencing pipeline. Correlated functional status among segregating V segments might be attributable to linkage disequilibrium, but an unknown experimental factor could not be ruled out. In a later analysis, TCR association rates were found to vary across HLA loci, with the most associated TCRs seen for DRB1 alleles and the fewest for HLA-C alleles. An earlier analysis of approximately 540 of the donors showed that most TCR beta V segments appeared in productive rearrangements either about 90% or about 30% of the time, which broadly matched IMGT annotations. A few of the identified cytomegalovirus-associated TCR beta chains were confirmed in vitro to be specific for cytomegalovirus antigens. Because counts were too low, around 18 rarely observed V segments, including chromosome 9 orphons, were left out of the earlier analysis of approximately 580 of the donors. A later analysis found that HLA-associated TCR beta chains were more clonally expanded and had lower generation probabilities than equally common non-associated chains. The authors suggested that the approach could potentially be extended to other disease states and immunological phenotypes. Most TCR sequences were seen in very few donors, while some public TCRs were found in many individuals. Specific HLA alleles were associated with 16,951 TCR beta sequences at a false discovery rate of 0.05 in a later analysis. When HLA alleles, especially DR and DQ, strongly co-occurred, TCR associations were difficult to assign to individual alleles.

The receptor library was made with the immunoSEQ multiplex PCR assay. The multiplex PCR relied on a mix of 60 forward primers for TCR Vbeta segments and 13 reverse primers for TCR Jbeta segments. The CDR3 region of rearranged TCR beta genes was amplified from genomic DNA by a multiplex PCR assay. The Illumina HiSeq System was used to sequence the amplified TCR beta libraries as 87-base-pair reads. The authors processed their data as follows. A later analysis tallied roughly 80 million unique TCR beta chains across the 550 to 850 repertoires, and around 10 million of those chains were shared by two or more donors. Raw reads were error-corrected and collapsed into unique sequences with a nearest-neighbor algorithm that merged closely related sequences to remove PCR and sequencing errors. CDR3 sequences were aligned to IMGT reference sequences to assign V, D and J gene segments. Each retained sequence needed at least a six-nucleotide match to both a V gene segment and a J gene segment. Rearrangements were called productive when the CDR3 lacked stop codons and stayed in frame with V and J; all others were non-productive. CDR3 was defined according to IMGT convention as the region running from the second conserved V-encoded cysteine to the conserved J-encoded phenylalanine. In an earlier analysis of more than 550 of the donors, sequences lacking an unambiguous match to a single V gene segment were excluded. An earlier analysis of over 450 of the donors classified V segments as functional when productive rearrangements were above 56.7% and as segregating when the standard deviation between donors was above 5%. A statistical classification framework was developed to diagnose cytomegalovirus status using the catalog of TCR beta chain sequences. In a later analysis, TCR nucleotide sequences were compared against IMGT/GENE-DB human TR gene sequences so that V and J genes could be assigned. Using the TCRdist pipeline, a later analysis assigned CDR3 sequences along with most-parsimonious VDJ recombination scenarios. In a later analysis, every TCR beta chain was defined by the combination of its CDR3 amino acid sequence and its V-gene family, and reads without a unique V-gene family were dropped. As a way to deal with suspected cross-contamination and a sequencing artifact, a later analysis dropped 450 to 600 nucleotide sequences that were highly shared and had low generation probability. In a later analysis, a clonal expansion index for each public chain was calculated from normalized within-repertoire ranks of inferred template counts. Generation probabilities in a later analysis came from a VDJ recombination model fitted to out-of-frame rearrangements, and those results were checked against IGoR. In a later analysis, TCR-TCR, TCR-HLA and TCR-CMV co-occurrence was scored with hypergeometric tests, and a repertoire-size bias correction was applied to TCR pairs. A later analysis estimated false discovery rates by permuting HLA or CMV assignments 20 times. In a later analysis, co-occurring TCRs were grouped with DBSCAN, and TCRdist sequence similarity was added when clustering was performed within HLA-allele-positive subsets. Repertoires with fewer than 30,000 or more than 120,000 public chains were left out of co-occurrence clustering, as were about 5 repertoires with anomalous nucleotide sharing. What TCRdb holds here is the immuneACCESS table cut down to in-frame rearrangements. Part of the clones is not present; checked against another copy, under half of the missing clones reflect an unresolved V gene, and the others are unexplained. V, J and clone size reflect that table, while D and trimming were determined from the DNA. This sample comprises about 87,000 clones, around 70% of them detected only once. Clones ranked in the top ten supply about 22% of the sample.

The cohort consisted of some 730 healthy bone marrow donors. All cohort members were sampled while nominally healthy, although unrecorded immune exposures were likely present. The donor tested CMV seropositive and was one of the 289 seropositive cohort members. A peripheral blood sample was provided by each donor, and peripheral blood mononuclear cells were used for TCR beta sequencing. Genomic DNA was extracted from the blood cell samples with the Qiagen DNeasy Blood Extraction Kit. This TCR was recovered from a man aged 25-45 years in good health and CMV-seropositive. Material for sequencing was PBMCs.

Here is the DNA: TGTGCCAGCAAAGCGGGACAGGGTCAAGAGACCCAGTACTTC. This encodes CASKAGQGQETQYF. This receptor chain uses TRBV2 and TRBJ2-5, with 9 central nucleotides matching TRBD1. For CDR1 and CDR2, the germline V gene lists SNHLY and FYNNEI. The CDR3 holds 14 amino acids from the cysteine to the phenylalanine. Only the CDR3 portion is preserved as DNA: 42 bases, with reading frame beginning at the first base. Compared with germline, V lacks 7 bases and J lacks 2 bases; bases without a gene match: 5.